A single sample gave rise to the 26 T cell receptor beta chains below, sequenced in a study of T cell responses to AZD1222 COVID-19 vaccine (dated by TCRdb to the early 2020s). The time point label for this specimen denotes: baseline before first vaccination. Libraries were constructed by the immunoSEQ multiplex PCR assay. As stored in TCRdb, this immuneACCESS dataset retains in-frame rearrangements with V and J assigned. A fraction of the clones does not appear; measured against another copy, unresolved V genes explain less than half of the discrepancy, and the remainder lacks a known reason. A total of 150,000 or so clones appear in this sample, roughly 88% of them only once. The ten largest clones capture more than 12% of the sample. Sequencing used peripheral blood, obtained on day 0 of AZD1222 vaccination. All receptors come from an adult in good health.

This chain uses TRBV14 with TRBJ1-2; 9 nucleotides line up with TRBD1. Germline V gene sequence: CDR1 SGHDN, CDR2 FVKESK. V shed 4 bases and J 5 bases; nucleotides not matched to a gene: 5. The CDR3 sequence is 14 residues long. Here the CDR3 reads CASSLGQGSYGYTF. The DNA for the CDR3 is TGTGCCAGCAGCCTTGGACAGGGGTCGTATGGCTACACCTTC.

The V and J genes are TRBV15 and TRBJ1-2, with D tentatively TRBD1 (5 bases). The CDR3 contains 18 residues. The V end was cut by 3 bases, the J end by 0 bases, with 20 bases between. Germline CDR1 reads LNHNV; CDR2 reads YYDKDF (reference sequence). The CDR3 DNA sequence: TGTGCCACCAGCAGCCCCTTTAGGGGAGCCCCAGCTAACTATGGCTACACCTTC. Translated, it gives CATSSPFRGAPANYGYTF.

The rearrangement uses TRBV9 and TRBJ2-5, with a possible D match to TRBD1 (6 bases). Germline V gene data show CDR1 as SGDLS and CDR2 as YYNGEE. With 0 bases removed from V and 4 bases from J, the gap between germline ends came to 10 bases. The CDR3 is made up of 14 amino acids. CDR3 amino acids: CASSVAGVGETQYF. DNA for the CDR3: TGTGCCAGCAGCGTAGCAGGGGTGGGAGAGACCCAGTACTTC.

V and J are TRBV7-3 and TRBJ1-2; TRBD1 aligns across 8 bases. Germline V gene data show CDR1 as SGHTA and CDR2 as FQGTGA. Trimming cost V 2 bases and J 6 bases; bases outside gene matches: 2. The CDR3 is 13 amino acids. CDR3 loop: CASSLAQGDGYTF. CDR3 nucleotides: TGTGCCAGCAGCTTAGCACAGGGGGATGGCTACACCTTC.

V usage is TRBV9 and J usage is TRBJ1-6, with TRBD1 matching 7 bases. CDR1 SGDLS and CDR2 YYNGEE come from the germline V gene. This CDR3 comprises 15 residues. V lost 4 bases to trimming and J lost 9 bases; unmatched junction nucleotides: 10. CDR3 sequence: CASSRGAGGISPLHF. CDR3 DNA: TGTGCCAGCAGCCGAGGGGCAGGGGGAATTTCACCCCTCCACTTT.

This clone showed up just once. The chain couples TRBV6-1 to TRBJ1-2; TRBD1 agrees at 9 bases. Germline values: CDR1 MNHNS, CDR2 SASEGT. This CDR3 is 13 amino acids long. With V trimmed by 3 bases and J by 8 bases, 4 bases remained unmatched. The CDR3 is CASSEGQGGGYTF. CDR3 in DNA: TGTGCCAGCAGTGAGGGACAGGGCGGCGGCTACACCTTC.

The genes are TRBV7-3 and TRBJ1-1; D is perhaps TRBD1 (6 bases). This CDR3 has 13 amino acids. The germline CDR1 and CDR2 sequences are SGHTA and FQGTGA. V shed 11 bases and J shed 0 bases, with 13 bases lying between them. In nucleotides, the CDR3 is TGTGCCCTGGGGGCAGTTTTGAACACTGAAGCTTTCTTT. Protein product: CALGAVLNTEAFF. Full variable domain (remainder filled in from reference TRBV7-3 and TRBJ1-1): GAGVSQTPSNKVTEKGKYVELRCDPISGHTALYWYRQSLGQGPEFLIYFQGTGAADDSGLPNDRFFAVRPEGSVSTLKIQRTERGDSAVYLCALGAVLNTEAFFGQGTRLTVV.

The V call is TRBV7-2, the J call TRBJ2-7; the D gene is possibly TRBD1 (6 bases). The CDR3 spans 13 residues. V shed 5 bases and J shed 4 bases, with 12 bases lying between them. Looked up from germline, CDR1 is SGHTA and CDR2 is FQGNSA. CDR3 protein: CASSQQGGYEQYF. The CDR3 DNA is TGTGCCAGCAGCCAACAGGGCGGATACGAGCAGTACTTC.

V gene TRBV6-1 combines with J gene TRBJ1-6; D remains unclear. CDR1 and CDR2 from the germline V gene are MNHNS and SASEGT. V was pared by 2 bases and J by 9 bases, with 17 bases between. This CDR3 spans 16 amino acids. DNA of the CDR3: TGTGCCAGCAGTGAAAAGGACGGGTGGTCCGCTTCACCCCTCCACTTT. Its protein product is CASSEKDGWSASPLHF.

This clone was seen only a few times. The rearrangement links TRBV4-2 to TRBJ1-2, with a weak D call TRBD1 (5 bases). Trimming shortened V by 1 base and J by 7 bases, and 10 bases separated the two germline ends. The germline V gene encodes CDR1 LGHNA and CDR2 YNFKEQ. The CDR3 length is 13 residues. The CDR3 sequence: CASSQGSGGGYTF. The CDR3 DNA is TGTGCCAGCAGCCAAGGTTCCGGGGGTGGCTACACCTTC.

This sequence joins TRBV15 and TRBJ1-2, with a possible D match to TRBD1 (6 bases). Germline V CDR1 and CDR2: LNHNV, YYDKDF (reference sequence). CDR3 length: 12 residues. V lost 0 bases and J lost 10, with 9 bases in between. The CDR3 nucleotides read TGTGCCACCAGCAGAGATGGGACATCCTACACCTTC. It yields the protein CATSRDGTSYTF.

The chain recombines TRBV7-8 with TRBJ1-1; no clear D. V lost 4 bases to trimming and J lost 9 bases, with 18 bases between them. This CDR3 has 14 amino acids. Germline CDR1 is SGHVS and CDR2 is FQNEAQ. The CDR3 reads CASSSAAGEPKAFF. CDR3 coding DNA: TGTGCCAGCAGCTCTGCGGCTGGGGAGCCGAAAGCTTTCTTT.

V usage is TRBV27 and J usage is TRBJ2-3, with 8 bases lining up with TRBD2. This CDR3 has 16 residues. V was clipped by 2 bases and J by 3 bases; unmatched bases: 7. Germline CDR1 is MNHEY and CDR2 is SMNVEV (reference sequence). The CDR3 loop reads CASSLTSGPQTDTQYF. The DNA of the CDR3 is TGTGCCAGCAGTTTAACTAGCGGTCCCCAGACAGATACGCAGTATTTT.

DNA for the CDR3: TGTGCCTGGAGTTCGACAGGGGGAGAGACCCAGTACTTC. This codes for CAWSSTGGETQYF. The genes are TRBV30 and TRBJ2-5, with 9 bases matching TRBD1. Trimming took 2 bases from V and 4 from J; bases not matched to a gene: 2. CDR3 length: 13 residues. The germline gives CDR1 GTSNPN, CDR2 SVGIG (reference sequence).

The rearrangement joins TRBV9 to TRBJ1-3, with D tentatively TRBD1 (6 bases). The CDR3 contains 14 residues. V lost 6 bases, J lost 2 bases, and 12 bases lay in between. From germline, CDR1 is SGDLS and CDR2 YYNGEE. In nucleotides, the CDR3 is TGTGCCAGCAACCCGGGGACAACTGGAAACACCATATATTTT. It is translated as CASNPGTTGNTIYF.

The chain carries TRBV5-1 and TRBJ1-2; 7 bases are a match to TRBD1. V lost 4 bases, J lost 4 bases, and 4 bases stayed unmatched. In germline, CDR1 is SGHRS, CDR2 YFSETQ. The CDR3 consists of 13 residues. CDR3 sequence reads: CASSTDRSYGYTF. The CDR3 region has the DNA TGCGCCAGCAGCACGGACAGGAGCTATGGCTACACCTTC. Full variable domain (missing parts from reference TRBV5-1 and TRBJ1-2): KAGVTQTPRYLIKTRGQQVTLSCSPISGHRSVSWYQQTPGQGLQFLFEYFSETQRNKGNFPGRFSGRQFSNSRSEMNVSTLELGDSALYLCASSTDRSYGYTFGSGTRLTVV.

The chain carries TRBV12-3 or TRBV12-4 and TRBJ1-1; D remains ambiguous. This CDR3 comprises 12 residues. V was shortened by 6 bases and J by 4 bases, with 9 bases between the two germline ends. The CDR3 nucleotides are TGTGCCAGCAGCCTAGTCCCCACTGAAGCTTTCTTT. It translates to CASSLVPTEAFF.

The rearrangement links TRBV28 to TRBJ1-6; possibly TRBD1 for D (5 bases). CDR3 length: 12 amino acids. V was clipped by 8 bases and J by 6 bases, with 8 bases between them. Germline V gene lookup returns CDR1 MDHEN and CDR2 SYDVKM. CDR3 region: CASGQGNSPLHF. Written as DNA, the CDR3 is TGTGCCAGCGGGCAGGGTAATTCACCCCTCCACTTT.

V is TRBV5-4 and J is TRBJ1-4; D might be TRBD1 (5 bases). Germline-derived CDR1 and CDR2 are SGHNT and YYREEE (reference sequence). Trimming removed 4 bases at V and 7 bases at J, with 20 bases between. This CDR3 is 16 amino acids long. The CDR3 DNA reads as TGTGCCAGCAGCCGCGGGGGGAGTGGGTTCGGTGAAAAACTGTTTTTT. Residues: CASSRGGSGFGEKLFF.

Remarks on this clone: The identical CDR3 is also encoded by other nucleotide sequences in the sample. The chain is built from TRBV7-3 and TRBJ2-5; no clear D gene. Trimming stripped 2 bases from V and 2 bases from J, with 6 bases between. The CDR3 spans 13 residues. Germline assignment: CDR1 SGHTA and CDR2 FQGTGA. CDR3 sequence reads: CASSLSVQETQYF. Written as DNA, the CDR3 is TGTGCCAGCAGCTTATCTGTACAAGAGACCCAGTACTTC.

This chain's CDR3 is CATSDLRLDDSGNTIYF. Written as DNA, the CDR3 is TGTGCCACCAGTGATTTGCGCCTGGACGACTCTGGAAACACCATATATTTT. The V call is TRBV24-1, the J call TRBJ1-3, with unresolved D. In germline, CDR1 is KGHDR, CDR2 SFDVKD. The V end was cut by 0 bases, the J end by 0 bases, with 11 bases between. The length of the CDR3 is 17 residues.

The CDR3 region has the DNA TGTGCCAGCAGTTCCTTGGGGACGGGCGGAAACACCATATATTTT. It specifies CASSSLGTGGNTIYF. The V call is TRBV27, the J call TRBJ1-3; weak D call: TRBD1 (5 bases). The CDR3 spans 15 residues. In germline, CDR1 is MNHEY, CDR2 SMNVEV (reference sequence). The V and J ends lost 4 bases and 4 bases respectively, with 14 bases between them.

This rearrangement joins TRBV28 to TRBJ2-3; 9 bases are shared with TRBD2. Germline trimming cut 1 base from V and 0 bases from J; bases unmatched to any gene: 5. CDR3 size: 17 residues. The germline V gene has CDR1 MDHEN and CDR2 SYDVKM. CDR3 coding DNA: TGTGCCAGCAGTTTATTTAGCGGGGGACGTAGCACAGATACGCAGTATTTT. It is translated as CASSLFSGGRSTDTQYF.

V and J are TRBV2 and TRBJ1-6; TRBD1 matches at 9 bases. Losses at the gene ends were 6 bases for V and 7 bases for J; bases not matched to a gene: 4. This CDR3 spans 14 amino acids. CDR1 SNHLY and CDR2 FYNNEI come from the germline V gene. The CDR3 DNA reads TGTGCCAGCAGGGCCGGGACAGGGAATTCACCCCTCCACTTT. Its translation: CASRAGTGNSPLHF.

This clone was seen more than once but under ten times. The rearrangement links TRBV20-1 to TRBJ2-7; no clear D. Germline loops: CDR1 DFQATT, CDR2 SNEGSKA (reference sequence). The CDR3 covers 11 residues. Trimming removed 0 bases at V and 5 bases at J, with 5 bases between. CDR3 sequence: CSARDHHEQYF. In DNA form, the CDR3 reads TGCAGTGCTAGAGATCACCACGAGCAGTACTTC.

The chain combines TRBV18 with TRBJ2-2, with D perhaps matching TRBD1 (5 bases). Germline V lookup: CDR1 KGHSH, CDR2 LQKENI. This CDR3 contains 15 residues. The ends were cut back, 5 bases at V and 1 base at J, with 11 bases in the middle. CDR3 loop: CASSVQGGNTGELFF. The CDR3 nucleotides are TGTGCCAGCTCAGTCCAGGGCGGGAACACCGGGGAGCTGTTTTTT.